Following are 27 T cell receptor beta chains from one sample sequenced in a study of cytomegalovirus exposure and HLA in healthy donors. The PCR made use of 60 Vbeta and 13 Jbeta primers. Generated by immunoSEQ multiplex PCR, the TCRdb table keeps only in-frame clones and is missing some. The sample carries 140,000 or so clones, around 75% recorded once. Sequenced: PBMCs. The source is a woman in her 40s in good health and CMV-seronegative.

The CDR3 nucleotides read TGTGCCAGCAATAGGGGCGGAAGAAATTCACCCCTCCACTTT. Translation: CASNRGGRNSPLHF. The rearrangement joins TRBV6-5 to TRBJ1-6; a weak D match, TRBD1 (5 bases). V was cut by 7 bases and J by 7 bases, with 14 bases left in between. The CDR3 spans 14 residues. The germline V gene encodes CDR1 MNHEY and CDR2 SVGAGI.

In this sample, this clone turned up a few times. The chain employs TRBV6-5 and TRBJ1-2; no clear D gene. Trimming took off 2 bases at V and 7 bases at J, with 11 bases between the two ends. The CDR3 is 13 residues long. Germline assignment: CDR1 MNHEY and CDR2 SVGAGI. CDR3 nucleotides: TGTGCCAGCAGTTACAGAGCGTCCGGTGGCTACACCTTC. This codes for CASSYRASGGYTF.

Remarks on this clone: In the same sample, other DNA sequences code for this CDR3. The gene calls are TRBV5-4 and TRBJ1-4, with a possible D match to TRBD1 (6 bases). Trimming removed 2 bases from V and 3 bases from J, with 8 bases in between. Germline V gene data show CDR1 as SGHNT and CDR2 as YYREEE (reference sequence). The CDR3 extends over 14 amino acids. The CDR3 protein is CASSLQGANEKLFF. The CDR3 bases are TGTGCCAGCAGCTTACAGGGTGCTAATGAAAAACTGTTTTTT.

This clone was detected a few times. The J gene is TRBJ1-6, the V gene TRBV5-4; D may be TRBD1 (5 bases). The germline V gene has CDR1 SGHNT and CDR2 YYREEE (reference sequence). Between the trimmed V and J ends, which lost 4 bases and 7 bases, there was a span of 12 bases. This CDR3 is 14 amino acids long. CDR3 DNA: TGTGCCAGCAGCCTCGGGCAGGGAAATTCACCCCTCCACTTT. It codes for CASSLGQGNSPLHF.

V gene TRBV28 combines with J gene TRBJ1-5, with D tentatively TRBD1 (6 bases). The CDR3 loop spans 14 amino acids. Trimming cost V 6 bases and J 3 bases, with 12 bases left between them. CDR1 is MDHEN, CDR2 SYDVKM, per germline. CDR3 in DNA: TGTGCCAGCAGAAAGGGGGGGCCCAATCAGCCCCAGCATTTT. Translation: CASRKGGPNQPQHF.

This sequence joins TRBV10-3 and TRBJ2-5; 8 nucleotides align to TRBD2. The V segment lost 9 bases and the J segment 0 bases; nucleotides outside the gene matches: 3. This CDR3 region has 13 residues. Germline CDR1 and CDR2: ENHRY and SYGVKD. The CDR3 DNA reads TGTGCCATTTCACTAGCGGACCAAGAGACCCAGTACTTC. Translation gives CAISLADQETQYF.

The sample holds a few counts of this clone. The chain employs TRBV10-1 and TRBJ1-1; 9 bases align to TRBD1. CDR1 is WNHNN, CDR2 SYGVQD, per germline (reference sequence). The V gene end was trimmed by 3 bases and the J gene end by 0 bases; junction bases not matched to a gene: 5. The CDR3 is made up of 16 amino acids. For the CDR3, the DNA is TGCGCCAGCAGTGACCCTGGGACAGGGATGAACACTGAAGCTTTCTTT. Protein sequence: CASSDPGTGMNTEAFF.

The J gene is TRBJ1-4, the V gene TRBV7-8; 7 bases map to TRBD1. Germline V gene lookup returns CDR1 SGHVS and CDR2 FQNEAQ. V was clipped by 2 bases and J by 6 bases; unmatched bases: 6. The CDR3 loop spans 15 amino acids. The CDR3 spells CASSLYGTVDEKLFF. CDR3 nucleotides: TGTGCCAGCAGCTTATATGGGACAGTAGATGAAAAACTGTTTTTT.

The chain couples TRBV25-1 to TRBJ1-1, with D perhaps TRBD1 (5 bases). This CDR3 is 13 amino acids long. V was shortened by 6 bases and J by 6 bases, with 14 bases between the two germline ends. Per germline, CDR1 MGHDK and CDR2 SYGVNS. The CDR3 nucleotides read TGTGCCAGCAGAACTGGGGGGATCGCTGAAGCTTTCTTT. Protein product: CASRTGGIAEAFF.

J is TRBJ1-5 and V is TRBV19; TRBD1 is a possible D gene (5 bases). The CDR3 length is 15 residues. Germline V gene lookup returns CDR1 LNHDA and CDR2 SQIVND (reference sequence). V lost 4 bases and J 4 bases, leaving 14 bases between the germline ends. In DNA, the CDR3 is TGTGCCAGTAGTAAACGGAGAGGGACTAATCAGCCCCAGCATTTT. This translates into CASSKRRGTNQPQHF.

The V gene is TRBV2, the J gene TRBJ1-2; no firm D call. V gave up 7 bases and J gave up 1 base, with 16 bases separating them. CDR1 SNHLY and CDR2 FYNNEI come from the germline V gene. There are 15 residues in the CDR3. This chain's CDR3 is CASTGGPWVNYGYTF. The CDR3 nucleotides are TGTGCCAGCACGGGAGGCCCATGGGTTAACTATGGCTACACCTTC. The whole variable domain, remainder taken from reference TRBV2 and TRBJ1-2, is EPEVTQTPSHQVTQMGQEVILRCVPISNHLYFYWYRQILGQKVEFLVSFYNNEISEKSEIFDDQFSVERPDGSNFTLKIRSTKLEDSAMYFCASTGGPWVNYGYTFGSGTRLTVV.

The CDR3 bases are TGTGCCAGCAGCGTGACAGACCTGAACACTGAAGCTTTCTTT. Its translation is CASSVTDLNTEAFF. J is TRBJ1-1 and V is TRBV5-5; a weak D match, TRBD1 (5 bases). This CDR3 is built from 14 residues. Trimming took off 4 bases at V and 0 bases at J, with 10 bases between the two ends. Germline V CDR1 and CDR2: SGHKS, YYEKEE (reference sequence).

V gene TRBV25-1 combines with J gene TRBJ1-4; 9 positions agree with TRBD1. Germline V gene lookup returns CDR1 MGHDK and CDR2 SYGVNS. The CDR3 runs 15 residues. J was trimmed by 8 bases and V by 5 bases; bases with no gene match: 9. The CDR3 DNA reads TGTGCCAGCAGTCGCCCGGACAGGGGAGACGAAAAACTGTTTTTT. Encoded protein: CASSRPDRGDEKLFF.

The V gene is TRBV11-2, the J gene TRBJ2-5; a possible D gene is TRBD1 (6 bases). Germline V gene data show CDR1 as SGHAT and CDR2 as FQNNGV. The CDR3 totals 14 residues. V gave up 5 bases and J gave up 4 bases, with 14 bases separating them. The CDR3 spells CASSPTWGRETQYF. The CDR3 region has the DNA TGTGCCAGCAGCCCGACGTGGGGGCGAGAGACCCAGTACTTC.

The table lists this clone with a few counts. This rearrangement joins TRBV6-1 to TRBJ1-3; D perhaps matches TRBD1 (5 bases). Trimming cost V 4 bases and J 3 bases, with 16 bases left between them. Germline assignment: CDR1 MNHNS and CDR2 SASEGT. The CDR3 length is 16 residues. This chain's CDR3 is CASSAPSRGRGNTIYF. The CDR3 DNA follows: TGTGCCAGCAGTGCCCCTTCTAGGGGTCGTGGAAACACCATATATTTT.

The V and J genes are TRBV29-1 and TRBJ2-1; D is undetermined. This CDR3 spans 13 amino acids. The V end was cut by 5 bases, the J end by 1 base, with 9 bases between. Germline V lookup: CDR1 SQVTM, CDR2 ANQGSEA. In DNA, the CDR3 is TGCAGCGTTAGTACTATTTCCTACAATGAGCAGTTCTTC. This sequence encodes CSVSTISYNEQFF.

V usage is TRBV7-6 and J usage is TRBJ2-1; 7 bases map to TRBD2. The CDR3 has 16 amino acids. The V and J ends lost 4 bases and 8 bases, in that order; junction bases with no gene match: 14. Germline values: CDR1 SGHVS, CDR2 FNYEAQ. For the CDR3, the DNA is TGTGCCAGCAGCTATAACCCACTCGAGGGGAGGGATGAGCAGTTCTTC. This encodes CASSYNPLEGRDEQFF.

The chain recombines TRBV5-6 with TRBJ1-3, with D maybe TRBD1 (5 bases). This CDR3 has 14 amino acids. V shed 5 bases and J shed 0 bases, with 9 bases lying between them. From germline, CDR1 is SGHDT and CDR2 YYEEEE. Here the CDR3 DNA reads TGTGCCAGCAGGGCAGGGATCTCTGGAAACACCATATATTTT. It translates to CASRAGISGNTIYF.

The gene calls are TRBV25-1 and TRBJ1-1, with D perhaps TRBD1 (6 bases). Germline V CDR1 and CDR2: MGHDK, SYGVNS. This CDR3 has 16 residues. The ends were cut back, 4 bases at V and 0 bases at J, with 15 bases in the middle. The CDR3 spells CASSGGPGRVNTEAFF. In DNA form, the CDR3 reads TGTGCCAGCAGTGGGGGGCCCGGTAGGGTGAACACTGAAGCTTTCTTT.

The rearrangement joins TRBV27 to TRBJ2-1; unclear D gene. This CDR3 has 15 residues. In germline, CDR1 is MNHEY, CDR2 SMNVEV (reference sequence). V lost 2 bases to trimming and J lost 0 bases, with 8 bases between them. CDR3 nucleotide sequence: TGTGCCAGCAGTTTAGGGCCCAGCTCCTACAATGAGCAGTTCTTC. This codes for CASSLGPSSYNEQFF.

As DNA, the CDR3 is TGTGCCACCAGCAGAGGACAGGGGGCGTCCGAAGAGACCCAGTACTTC. Translation: CATSRGQGASEETQYF. This chain connects TRBV15 to TRBJ2-5; 10 nucleotides agree with TRBD1. The V gene end was trimmed by 1 base and the J gene end by 3 bases; junction bases not matched to a gene: 5. Germline V CDR1 and CDR2: LNHNV, YYDKDF (reference sequence). The CDR3 is made up of 16 amino acids.

This clone has a handful of counts. The V call is TRBV9, the J call TRBJ1-1; TRBD1 matches at 7 bases. After removal of 2 bases from V and 0 bases from J, the junction contained 4 bases not matched to a gene. CDR1 and CDR2 from the germline V gene are SGDLS and YYNGEE. This CDR3 spans 15 amino acids. The CDR3 region has the DNA TGTGCCAGCAGCGTTTCGGGACAGATGAACACTGAAGCTTTCTTT. This codes for CASSVSGQMNTEAFF.

This clone has more than one count but fewer than ten. The gene calls are TRBV7-9 and TRBJ1-4; D call uncertain. The CDR3 runs 13 residues. From germline, CDR1 is SEHNR and CDR2 FQNEAQ (reference sequence). The V end was cut by 7 bases, the J end by 0 bases, with 6 bases between. The CDR3 coding sequence is TGTGCCAGCAATGGAGCAACTAATGAAAAACTGTTTTTT. Protein product: CASNGATNEKLFF. The variable domain in full, with the rest retrieved from reference TRBV7-9 and TRBJ1-4, is DTGVSQNPRHKITKRGQNVTFRCDPISEHNRLYWYRQTLGQGPEFLTYFQNEAQLEKSRLLSDRFSAERPKGSFSTLEIQRTEQGDSAMYLCASNGATNEKLFFGSGTQLSVL.

This clone came up once. The rearrangement joins TRBV14 to TRBJ2-3, with TRBD2 identical over 7 bases. CDR1 is SGHDN and CDR2 is FVKESK in the germline V gene. V lost 0 bases, J lost 4 bases, and 10 bases stayed unmatched. The CDR3 is 17 amino acids. The CDR3 here is CASSQDLLGGGADTQYF. The CDR3 DNA is TGTGCCAGCAGCCAAGATCTTTTGGGCGGGGGAGCAGATACGCAGTATTTT.

The chain combines TRBV7-6 with TRBJ2-7, with a tentative D call TRBD2 (7 bases). V was trimmed by 1 base and J by 4 bases, leaving 17 bases between them. The CDR3 consists of 16 residues. Germline V gene sequence: CDR1 SGHVS, CDR2 FNYEAQ. Written as DNA, the CDR3 is TGTGCCAGCAGCTTAGTGGGGAGGGGGGTAGAATACGAGCAGTACTTC. It translates to CASSLVGRGVEYEQYF.

Only a few counts were recorded for this clone. The J gene is TRBJ1-2, the V gene TRBV19; D remains ambiguous. The CDR3 is made up of 15 amino acids. Germline assignment: CDR1 LNHDA and CDR2 SQIVND (reference sequence). Between the trimmed V and J ends, which lost 7 bases and 0 bases, there was a span of 15 bases. The CDR3: CASKILSRANYGYTF. As DNA, the CDR3 is TGTGCCAGTAAGATCCTATCCCGAGCTAACTATGGCTACACCTTC.

This clone was detected only once. This chain uses TRBV30 with TRBJ1-1, with D maybe TRBD1 (5 bases). This CDR3 region has 12 residues. The V gene lost 5 bases and the J gene lost 1 base, with 8 bases spanning the gap. The germline V gene encodes CDR1 GTSNPN and CDR2 SVGIG (reference sequence). The chain's CDR3 is CAWRQTNTEAFF. CDR3 DNA: TGTGCCTGGCGACAGACGAACACTGAAGCTTTCTTT.